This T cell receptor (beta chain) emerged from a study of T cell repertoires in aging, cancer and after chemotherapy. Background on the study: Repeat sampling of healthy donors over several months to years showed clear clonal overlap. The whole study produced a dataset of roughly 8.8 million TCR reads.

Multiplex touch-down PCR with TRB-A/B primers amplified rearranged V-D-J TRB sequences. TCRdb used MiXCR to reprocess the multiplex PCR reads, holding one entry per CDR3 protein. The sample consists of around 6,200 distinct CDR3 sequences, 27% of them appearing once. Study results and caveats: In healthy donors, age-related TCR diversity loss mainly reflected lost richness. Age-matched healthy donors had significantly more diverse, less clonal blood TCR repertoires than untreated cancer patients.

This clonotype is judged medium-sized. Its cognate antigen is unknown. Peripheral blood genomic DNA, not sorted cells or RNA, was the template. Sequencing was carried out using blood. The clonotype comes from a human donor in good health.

CDR3 DNA sequence: TGTGCCAGCAGTAAGCCAGGGATTCTCACTGAAGCTTTCTTT. This gives the protein CASSKPGILTEAFF. The V gene is TRBV27, the J gene TRBJ1-1, with D possibly matching TRBD1 (5 bases). Trimming took off 5 bases at V and 4 bases at J, with 14 bases between the two ends. The CDR3 loop spans 14 amino acids. CDR1 is MNHEY, CDR2 SMNVEV, per germline (reference sequence).